The 31 T cell receptor beta chains in this list originate from one sample, sequenced in a study of technical replicates of blood from several donors (dated by TCRdb to 2016 to 2017). Library generation was performed with the immunoSEQ multiplex PCR assay. TCRdb took over this immuneACCESS table, retaining in-frame rearrangements with V and J assigned. Such tables are incomplete; in checked studies, under half of the missing clones stem from an unresolved V gene, and the remainder is unexplained. A total of 80,000 to 95,000 clones appear in this sample, about 96% of them only once. The ten top clones hold about 0.39% of the sample. Sequencing input: T cells isolated from PBMCs. The receptors were gathered from a human donor in good health.

CDR3 in DNA: TGTGCCAGCAGGCCCGGGTCGACCCCCTCCTACGAGCAGTACTTC. Translation: CASRPGSTPSYEQYF. This chain links TRBV5-8 with TRBJ2-7; D not resolved. The ends were cut back, 5 bases at V and 0 bases at J, with 15 bases in the middle. CDR1 SGHTS and CDR2 YDEGEE come from the germline V gene. The CDR3 length is 15 residues.

The rearrangement uses TRBV2 and TRBJ2-7; 8 bases line up with TRBD2. The V gene's germline CDR1 is SNHLY and CDR2 FYNNEI. The length of the CDR3 is 13 residues. Unmatched junction bases numbered 11, after V lost 11 bases and J lost 5 bases. CDR3 loop: CAGESGSGNEQYF. The CDR3 nucleotides are TGTGCCGGGGAGAGCGGGAGTGGGAACGAGCAGTACTTC.

CDR3: CASSSTGGRNSPLHF. CDR3 coding DNA: TGTGCCAGCAGTTCGACAGGGGGGCGTAATTCACCCCTCCACTTT. The chain has TRBV6-7 and TRBJ1-6; 9 nucleotides align to TRBD1. TRBV6-7 is an ORF; its function is uncertain. With V trimmed by 4 bases and J by 6 bases, 4 bases remained unmatched. The length of the CDR3 is 15 residues.

The chain combines TRBV21-1 with TRBJ2-7; the table gives TRBD2 as D, unverified against the DNA. TRBV21-1 corresponds to a pseudogene. The CDR3 totals 15 residues. The DNA for the CDR3 is TGTGCCAGCAGCAAAGTTCGCGGGGGGTCCTACGAGCAGTACTTC. This codes for CASSKVRGGSYEQYF.

The gene calls are TRBV10-3 and TRBJ1-2, with a weak D call TRBD1 (5 bases). Germline CDR1 is ENHRY and CDR2 is SYGVKD. V was trimmed by 3 bases and J by 4 bases, leaving 6 bases between them. The CDR3 length is 12 residues. CDR3 region: CAISETGYGYTF. The CDR3 DNA reads as TGTGCCATCAGTGAAACAGGCTATGGCTACACCTTC.

The chain links TRBV15 to TRBJ2-7; 7 bases align to TRBD1. Trimming at V came to 0 bases and at J to 6 bases, leaving 5 bases not matched to a gene. This CDR3 is 14 amino acids long. Germline CDR1 is LNHNV and CDR2 is YYDKDF (reference sequence). CDR3 sequence: CATSRDRGIIEQYF. CDR3 nucleotides: TGTGCCACCAGCAGAGACAGGGGGATCATCGAGCAGTACTTC.

The CDR3 spells CAADSLGQGKANTEAFF. The CDR3 DNA reads TGTGCCGCGGACTCCTTGGGACAGGGAAAAGCAAACACTGAAGCTTTCTTT. The chain combines TRBV5-4 with TRBJ1-1; 9 positions agree with TRBD1. The germline CDR1 and CDR2 sequences are SGHNT and YYREEE (reference sequence). J gave up 2 bases and V 10 bases, and 18 bases lay outside the gene matches. CDR3 length equals 17 residues. Looking up the rest from reference TRBV5-4 and TRBJ1-1 gives the full variable domain: ETGVTQSPTHLIKTRGQQVTLRCSSQSGHNTVSWYQQALGQGPQFIFQYYREEENGRGNFPPRFSGLQFPNYSSELNVNALELDDSALYLCAADSLGQGKANTEAFFGQGTRLTVV.

The V call is TRBV12-2, the J call TRBJ1-2; the table's TRBD1 call for D was not verified on the DNA. TRBV12-2 is a known pseudogene. This CDR3 is built from 10 residues. This CDR3 reads CASSGGGYTF. The CDR3 coding sequence is TGTGCAAGTTCAGGGGGAGGCTACACCTTC.

This rearrangement joins TRBV7-8 to TRBJ1-2; 8 bases are shared with TRBD1. The CDR3 sequence is 12 residues long. V dropped 4 bases and J dropped 9; count of bases not matched to a gene: 4. In germline, CDR1 is SGHVS, CDR2 FQNEAQ. The CDR3 here is CASSSGQDRYTF. CDR3 DNA sequence: TGTGCCAGCAGCTCGGGACAGGACCGCTACACCTTC.

The rearrangement links TRBV7-6 to TRBJ2-7; 8 nucleotides agree with TRBD2. The V gene's germline CDR1 is SGHVS and CDR2 FNYEAQ. The V segment lost 4 bases and the J segment 2 bases; nucleotides outside the gene matches: 7. CDR3 size: 15 residues. The CDR3 loop reads CASSSGTGGTYEQYF. The DNA of the CDR3 is TGTGCCAGCAGCTCCGGAACGGGAGGGACCTACGAGCAGTACTTC.

This rearrangement joins TRBV6-6 to TRBJ1-5, with D possibly being TRBD1 (5 bases). Trimming removed 4 bases from V and 0 bases from J, with 13 bases in between. The CDR3 has 16 amino acids. Germline values: CDR1 MNHNY, CDR2 SVGAGI (reference sequence). The chain's CDR3 is CASSLGLLHSNQPQHF. The DNA of the CDR3 is TGTGCCAGCAGTTTGGGACTTCTGCATAGCAATCAGCCCCAGCATTTT.

V usage is TRBV9 and J usage is TRBJ2-5; 7 bases line up with TRBD2. The ends lost 0 bases at V and 5 bases at J; junction bases unmatched: 7. CDR3 size: 15 residues. The V gene's germline CDR1 is SGDLS and CDR2 YYNGEE. The CDR3 coding sequence is TGTGCCAGCAGCGTAGCCCGGGGAGGGCTTGAGACCCAGTACTTC. It yields the protein CASSVARGGLETQYF.

The rearrangement links TRBV28 to TRBJ1-4; 8 nucleotides match TRBD1. The J segment lost 3 bases and the V segment lost 6 bases, leaving 0 bases of the junction unmatched. CDR1 MDHEN and CDR2 SYDVKM come from the germline V gene. CDR3 size: 13 residues. The CDR3 loop reads CASRDRANEKLFF. DNA of the CDR3: TGTGCCAGCAGGGACAGGGCTAATGAAAAACTGTTTTTT.

The J gene is TRBJ2-2, the V gene TRBV10-3; perhaps TRBD1 as D (5 bases). The CDR3 extends over 16 amino acids. V dropped 7 bases and J dropped 1 base, with 16 bases sitting between them. The germline gives CDR1 ENHRY, CDR2 SYGVKD. The CDR3 region is CAINPDSRRNTGELFF. Here the CDR3 DNA reads TGTGCCATCAATCCTGACAGCCGACGGAACACCGGGGAGCTGTTTTTT.

The chain couples TRBV6-5 to TRBJ1-1; 10 bases align to TRBD1. The CDR3 is made up of 15 amino acids. Germline V gene sequence: CDR1 MNHEY, CDR2 SVGAGI. After removal of 2 bases from V and 4 bases from J, the junction contained 4 bases not matched to a gene. Written as DNA, the CDR3 is TGTGCCAGCAGTTACGCCCGGGACAGGGGCACTGAAGCTTTCTTT. Translated, it gives CASSYARDRGTEAFF.

This chain uses TRBV7-9 with TRBJ2-1, with D perhaps matching TRBD2 (6 bases). This CDR3 spans 14 amino acids. The V gene lost 1 base and the J gene lost 4 bases, with 8 bases spanning the gap. The germline CDR1 and CDR2 sequences are SEHNR and FQNEAQ (reference sequence). The CDR3 DNA is TGTGCCAGCAGCTTAGGGGGGGAGTACAATGAGCAGTTCTTC. Its translation is CASSLGGEYNEQFF. Supplemented by reference TRBV7-9 and TRBJ2-1, the full variable domain reads DTGVSQNPRHKITKRGQNVTFRCDPISEHNRLYWYRQTLGQGPEFLTYFQNEAQLEKSRLLSDRFSAERPKGSFSTLEIQRTEQGDSAMYLCASSLGGEYNEQFFGPGTRLTVL.

This chain links TRBV6-5 with TRBJ1-1, with no clear D. The V end was cut by 5 bases, the J end by 6 bases, with 16 bases between. Germline lookup yields CDR1 MNHEY and CDR2 SVGAGI. The CDR3 is 14 residues long. This chain's CDR3 is CASSGNGRSAEAFF. The CDR3 coding sequence is TGTGCCAGCAGTGGTAATGGGAGATCGGCTGAAGCTTTCTTT.

V and J are TRBV2 and TRBJ1-1; weak D call: TRBD1 (5 bases). This CDR3 region has 13 residues. In germline, CDR1 is SNHLY, CDR2 FYNNEI. The V end was cut by 6 bases, the J end by 1 base, with 9 bases between. CDR3 region: CASSLGQNTEAFF. DNA of the CDR3: TGTGCCAGCAGCCTTGGACAGAACACTGAAGCTTTCTTT.

The J gene is TRBJ2-6, the V gene TRBV19; 12 positions match TRBD1. The CDR3 is 18 residues long. Unmatched junction bases numbered 6, after V lost 5 bases and J lost 1 base. Germline V gene data show CDR1 as LNHDA and CDR2 as SQIVND (reference sequence). In nucleotides, the CDR3 is TGTGCCAGTAGTCGCGGGACAGGGGGCATTTCTGGGGCCAACGTCCTGACTTTC. Amino acid sequence: CASSRGTGGISGANVLTF. The whole variable domain, filled in from reference TRBV19 and TRBJ2-6, reads DGGITQSPKYLFRKEGQNVTLSCEQNLNHDAMYWYRQDPGQGLRLIYYSQIVNDFQKGDIAEGYSVSREKKESFPLTVTSAQKNPTAFYLCASSRGTGGISGANVLTFGAGSRLTVL.

This chain connects TRBV2 to TRBJ2-3; 9 bases map to TRBD2. J lost 2 bases, V lost 3 bases, and 0 bases had no gene match. This CDR3 contains 14 residues. CDR1 SNHLY and CDR2 FYNNEI come from the germline V gene. For the CDR3, the DNA is TGTGCCAGCAGTGAGGGACTAGCCACAGATACGCAGTATTTT. This translates into CASSEGLATDTQYF.

The rearrangement joins TRBV5-1 to TRBJ2-1; 10 bases line up with TRBD2. This CDR3 region has 16 residues. V lost 4 bases and J lost 3; bases outside the gene matches: 7. Germline V gene sequence: CDR1 SGHRS, CDR2 YFSETQ. DNA of the CDR3: TGCGCCAGCAGCGATAGAACTAGCGGGAACTACAATGAGCAGTTCTTC. Residues: CASSDRTSGNYNEQFF.

This rearrangement joins TRBV27 to TRBJ2-7; TRBD1 matches at 7 bases. This CDR3 has 12 amino acids. Trimming cost V 8 bases and J 4 bases; bases outside gene matches: 5. Germline assignment: CDR1 MNHEY and CDR2 SMNVEV (reference sequence). The CDR3 DNA reads TGTGCCAGCTCTAGACAGGGTTACGAGCAGTACTTC. Its protein product is CASSRQGYEQYF.

This chain uses TRBV19 with TRBJ2-7; 11 positions match TRBD2. Germline V gene lookup returns CDR1 LNHDA and CDR2 SQIVND (reference sequence). This CDR3 spans 18 amino acids. Trimming removed 6 bases from V and 2 bases from J; junction bases left unmatched: 15. The CDR3 sequence is CASSLRQIAGGPAYEQYF. CDR3 coding DNA: TGTGCCAGTAGCCTCAGGCAAATAGCGGGAGGGCCGGCCTACGAGCAGTACTTC.

This clone was picked up one time. The junction departs from germline at one end; a sequencing error may be responsible. The chain is built from TRBV28 and TRBJ2-7; possible D gene TRBD1, 5 bases. Germline V CDR1 and CDR2: MDHEN, SYDVKM. The CDR3 has 13 residues. The CDR3 here is CASSREIRGYLSF. The CDR3 bases are TGTGCCAGCAGTCGAGAAATTAGGGGCTATCTCTCATTC.

V and J are TRBV19 and TRBJ2-7; 8 bases align to TRBD1. CDR3 length equals 13 residues. In germline, CDR1 is LNHDA, CDR2 SQIVND (reference sequence). Germline trimming cut 10 bases from V and 3 bases from J; bases unmatched to any gene: 8. Here the CDR3 reads CATRDRFFYEQYF. The CDR3 coding sequence is TGTGCCACGAGGGACAGGTTCTTCTACGAGCAGTACTTC.

The chain links TRBV10-3 to TRBJ2-7; perhaps TRBD2 as D (5 bases). Trimming removed 2 bases at V and 2 bases at J, with 10 bases between. The CDR3 length is 14 residues. Germline values: CDR1 ENHRY, CDR2 SYGVKD. The CDR3 nucleotides read TGTGCCATCAGTGAGGTACTAGACACCTACGAGCAGTACTTC. Its translation: CAISEVLDTYEQYF.

The CDR3 reads CAVLSRGLYGNTIYF. Written as DNA, the CDR3 is TGTGCCGTCCTGAGCAGGGGGCTGTATGGAAACACCATATATTTT. The chain combines TRBV6-1 with TRBJ1-3; 8 nucleotides match TRBD1. This CDR3 spans 15 amino acids. Germline V gives CDR1 MNHNS, CDR2 SASEGT. After removal of 11 bases from V and 3 bases from J, the junction contained 12 bases not matched to a gene.

J is TRBJ2-5 and V is TRBV4-1; 8 bases are a match to TRBD1. Germline V gene sequence: CDR1 MGHRA, CDR2 YSYEKL. CDR3 length: 13 residues. V shed 1 base and J 6 bases; nucleotides not matched to a gene: 1. CDR3 residues: CASSQGTGKTQYF. The CDR3 bases are TGCGCCAGCAGCCAAGGGACAGGGAAGACCCAGTACTTC.

The J gene is TRBJ2-5, the V gene TRBV15, with unresolved D. Per germline, CDR1 LNHNV and CDR2 YYDKDF (reference sequence). The CDR3 has 13 residues. V was clipped by 1 base and J by 5 bases, with 8 bases between them. The CDR3 bases are TGTGCCACCAGCAGAGTATTCGGGGAGACCCAGTACTTC. Translated: CATSRVFGETQYF.

The rearrangement links TRBV7-8 to TRBJ1-2; TRBD1 aligns across 9 bases. The germline CDR1 and CDR2 sequences are SGHVS and FQNEAQ. There are 13 residues in the CDR3. Trimming cost V 5 bases and J 4 bases; bases outside gene matches: 2. The CDR3: CASSLDRGYGYTF. CDR3 bases: TGTGCCAGCAGCCTGGACAGGGGCTATGGCTACACCTTC.

The V gene is TRBV7-3, the J gene TRBJ1-1; TRBD1 might be the D (5 bases). The CDR3 is made up of 12 amino acids. V lost 2 bases to trimming and J lost 7 bases, with 8 bases between them. Germline-derived CDR1 and CDR2 are SGHTA and FQGTGA. This CDR3 reads CASSLQGSEAFF. The CDR3 DNA reads TGTGCCAGCAGCTTACAGGGCAGTGAAGCTTTCTTT.